This T cell receptor (beta chain) was documented in a study of cytotoxic CD8 clonotypes in ibrutinib-treated CLL. Study details: Response sampling took place at median roughly 12 months of treatment, range 6 to 36.

TCRdb's copy holds only in-frame clones and misses some; the assay was immunoSEQ multiplex PCR. The sample consists of about 130,000 clones, roughly 83% of them appearing once. Points from the study as a whole: Public clonotypes were uncommon and contracted or stayed stable on treatment. Clonality went up at ibrutinib response and then declined back toward baseline at progression.

V shed 0 bases and J shed 4 bases, with 6 bases lying between them. CDR3 length: 13 amino acids. CDR1 and CDR2 from the germline V gene are MNHEY and SVGAGI. A remark on this clone: Its antigen is currently unknown.

Material: PBMCs, obtained after 12 months of ibrutinib treatment. V gene TRBV6-5 combines with J gene TRBJ1-1; no reliable D call. The TCR was taken from a human donor with chronic lymphocytic leukemia. The CDR3 DNA is TGTGCCAGCAGTTACTCGGTTGGCACTGAAGCTTTCTTT. Protein: CASSYSVGTEAFF.